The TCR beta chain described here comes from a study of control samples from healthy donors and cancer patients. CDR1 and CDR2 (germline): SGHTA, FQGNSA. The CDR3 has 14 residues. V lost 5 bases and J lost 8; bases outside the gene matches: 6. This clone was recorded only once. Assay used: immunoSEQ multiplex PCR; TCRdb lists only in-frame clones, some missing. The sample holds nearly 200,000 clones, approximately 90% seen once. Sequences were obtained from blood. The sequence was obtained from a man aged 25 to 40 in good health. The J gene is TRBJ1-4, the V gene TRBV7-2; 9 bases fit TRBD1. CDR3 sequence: CASSLGQGQEKLFF. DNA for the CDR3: TGTGCCAGCAGCCTAGGACAGGGGCAAGAAAAACTGTTTTTT. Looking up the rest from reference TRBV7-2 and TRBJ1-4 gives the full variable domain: GAGVSQSPSNKVTEKGKDVELRCDPISGHTALYWYRQSLGQGLEFLIYFQGNSAPDKSGLPSDRFSAERTGGSVSTLTIQRTQQEDSAVYLCASSLGQGQEKLFFGSGTQLSVL.